The 26 T cell receptor beta chains below come from one sample, sequenced in a study of CD8+ T cells in alopecia areata (dated by TCRdb to about 2018). Libraries were constructed by the immunoSEQ multiplex PCR assay. RNA was extracted from all samples and reverse transcribed into cDNA as template for TCR sequencing. TCRdb retrieved this table from immuneACCESS and kept in-frame rearrangements only. Not all clones are present; in checked studies, unresolved V genes account for under half, and no reason is known for the remainder. The table shows around 100,000 clones here, with no singletons. About 19% of the sample goes to the ten largest clones. The sequencing sample was made of lesional skin. These receptors all come from a C3H/HeJ mouse with alopecia areata. The strain's MHC haplotype is H2-k.

This clone was observed a few times. Gene and germline names: mouse. The observed sequence ends 4 residues before the CDR3 terminus, with the missing tail filled in from the germline J gene. This chain connects TRBV14 to TRBJ2-1; D uncertain. Germline V gives CDR1 SGHDT, CDR2 FRDEAV. CDR3 length: 13 amino acids. Incomplete CDR3 DNA: TGTGCCAGCAGTTTGTGGGTTCGGGCT. It translates to CASSLWVRA. The entire CDR3 protein reads CASSLWVRAEQFF.

This clone has only a few counts. Here the gene names and germline are mouse. The sequenced fragment ends 4 residues before the CDR3 boundary, so the rest is inferred from the germline J gene. J is TRBJ1-1 and V is TRBV5, with D uncertain. Germline CDR1 and CDR2: LGHNA and YNLKQL (reference sequence). The CDR3 has 14 amino acids. The sequenced part of the CDR3 DNA is TGTGCCAGCAGCCAAGATTATGGGGAACCA. Its protein product is CASSQDYGEP. The whole CDR3 reads CASSQDYGEPEVFF.

Regarding this clone: The gene names here belong to mouse. Sequencing ends 4 residues short of the CDR3 end; the germline J gene provides the rest. V and J are TRBV13-3 and TRBJ1-1; 8 positions agree with TRBD1. Germline V gene lookup returns CDR1 NNHDY and CDR2 SYVADS. V lost 6 bases, J lost 3 bases, and 4 bases stayed unmatched. The CDR3 length is 13 residues. The part of the CDR3 DNA that was read is TGTGCCAGCACCTTGACAGGGGACACA. Protein sequence: CASTLTGDT. The full CDR3 reads CASTLTGDTEVFF.

On this clone itself: Mouse names are used for the genes. The read terminates 4 residues before the CDR3 end, so the remaining end is supplied by the germline J gene. The chain couples TRBV1 to TRBJ2-1; 11 bases agree with TRBD2. CDR3 length: 15 amino acids. The V gene's germline CDR1 is NSQYPW and CDR2 LRSPGD (reference sequence). The CDR3 DNA, read in part, is TGCACCTGCAGTGCAACTGGGGGGGCGCGACCT. This sequence encodes CTCSATGGARP. From start to end, the CDR3 is CTCSATGGARPEQFF.

This clone was recorded a few times. Each gene name is a mouse one. Read coverage stops 4 residues before the CDR3 terminus; the germline J gene supplies the remainder. The V gene is TRBV13-1, the J gene TRBJ1-1; 12 bases agree with TRBD1. The V segment lost 2 bases and the J segment 3 bases; nucleotides outside the gene matches: 2. Germline CDR1 reads NSHNY; CDR2 reads SYGAGN. CDR3 length: 15 residues. The CDR3: CASSDRDRGHTEVFF. The DNA read from the CDR3 is TGTGCCAGCAGTGACCGGGACAGGGGGCACACA.

In this sample, this clone turned up a few times. Here the gene names and germline are mouse. The sequence runs out 4 residues before the end of the CDR3; the remainder is reconstructed from the germline J gene. Other DNA sequences in the same sample also yield this CDR3. The chain recombines TRBV1 with TRBJ2-1; TRBD1 might be the D (6 bases). The CDR3 spans 15 residues. The germline gives CDR1 NSQYPW, CDR2 LRSPGD (reference sequence). The V gene lost 3 bases and the J gene lost 0 bases, with 9 bases spanning the gap. This CDR3 is CTCSARQVNYAEQFF. Incomplete CDR3 DNA: TGCACCTGCAGTGCCAGACAGGTTAACTATGCT.

The table lists this clone with many counts. The genes and germline here are from mouse. The CDR3 is cut off 4 residues early in the read; its end comes from the germline J gene. The chain uses TRBV13-3 and TRBJ2-7; 8 bases map to TRBD2. Germline CDR1 is NNHDY and CDR2 is SYVADS. V dropped 5 bases and J dropped 0; count of bases not matched to a gene: 7. CDR3 length equals 15 residues. This chain's CDR3 is CASRPDWGSSYEQYF. The CDR3 bases that were read are TGTGCCAGCAGGCCCGACTGGGGCAGCTCCTAT.

This clone ranks as medium-sized (0.01 to 0.1%). The DNA translation disagrees with the TCRdb protein at residue 13, so the protein in this description comes from the DNA. Gene and germline names: mouse. The CDR3 end lies 3 residues beyond the end of the read and is filled in from the germline J gene. Other DNA sequences in the same sample also yield this CDR3. V usage is TRBV13-3 and J usage is TRBJ1-6, with 9 bases that match TRBD1. TRBJ1-6 is assigned to the ORF class and has an uncertain function. The V segment lost 0 bases and the J segment 4 bases; nucleotides outside the gene matches: 2. This CDR3 is built from 16 residues. Germline CDR1 and CDR2: NNHDY and SYVADS. This CDR3 reads CASSDAGQGYNSPLYF. The CDR3 bases that were read are TGTGCCAGCAGTGATGCGGGACAGGGATATAATTCGCCC.

This clone was picked up a small number of times. Genes and germline are mouse. Read data end 4 residues before the CDR3 end; the end is taken from the germline J gene. The chain joins TRBV13-3 to TRBJ2-3; possibly TRBD2 for D (5 bases). This CDR3 is built from 13 residues. V was cut by 6 bases and J by 1 base, with 9 bases left in between. CDR1 is NNHDY and CDR2 is SYVADS in the germline V gene. The sequenced CDR3 bases are TGTGCCAGCAAGTGGGGTGGTGCAGAA. Translation: CASKWGGAE. The entire CDR3 sequence reads CASKWGGAETLYF.

For this clone: Gene names denote mouse genes. The CDR3 goes on 4 residues after the read ends, and that part is filled in from the germline J gene. The chain employs TRBV19 and TRBJ1-1, with 10 bases identical to TRBD1. This CDR3 comprises 15 residues. The germline CDR1 and CDR2 sequences are FNHDT and SITEND (reference sequence). Trimming cost V 0 bases and J 3 bases; bases outside gene matches: 2. CDR3 loop: CASSIGQGADTEVFF. The sequenced CDR3 bases are TGTGCCAGCAGTATAGGACAGGGGGCTGACACA.

This clone was seen a few times. Gene names are the mouse ones. The read terminates 4 residues before the CDR3 end, so the remaining end is supplied by the germline J gene. This same CDR3 is encoded by further DNA sequences in the sample. J is TRBJ2-5 and V is TRBV1; 10 bases agree with TRBD1. The CDR3 length is 16 residues. Germline V gene data show CDR1 as NSQYPW and CDR2 as LRSPGD (reference sequence). Germline trimming cut 1 base from V and 0 bases from J; bases unmatched to any gene: 1. The sequenced CDR3 bases are TGCACCTGCAGTGCAGGACAGGGGGCGAACCAAGAC. Translation: CTCSAGQGANQD. The full CDR3 is CTCSAGQGANQDTQYF.

This clone turned up a few times. Gene labels here are mouse ones. The missing CDR3 end, 4 residues past where the read stops, is filled in from the germline J gene. This chain uses TRBV19 with TRBJ1-4; TRBD1 matches 10 bases. Per germline, CDR1 FNHDT and CDR2 SITEND (reference sequence). The CDR3 has 14 residues. CDR3 sequence reads: CASNRDRGGERLFF. The CDR3 DNA, read in part, is TGTGCCAGCAACCGGGACAGGGGTGGCGAA.

This clone has more than one count but fewer than ten. The TCRdb protein and the DNA translation do not line up at residue 11; the protein shown here was made by translating the DNA. Genes and germline come from the mouse. The CDR3 end lies 3 residues beyond the end of the read and is filled in from the germline J gene. The J gene is TRBJ1-6, the V gene TRBV1; 7 bases line up with TRBD1. TRBJ1-6 is an ORF, with its function uncertain. V lost 3 bases to trimming and J lost 4 bases; unmatched junction nucleotides: 0. From germline, CDR1 is NSQYPW and CDR2 LRSPGD (reference sequence). The CDR3 has 14 amino acids. The sequenced CDR3 bases are TGCACCTGCAGTGCCAGGGGGTATAATTCGCCC. Residues: CTCSARGYNSP. The full CDR3 sequence reads CTCSARGYNSPLYF.

This clone came up many times. Each gene name is a mouse one. The CDR3 extends 4 residues past the end of the read, so its final part is completed from the germline J gene. This rearrangement joins TRBV13-3 to TRBJ1-2; 7 bases fit TRBD1. V lost 7 bases, J lost 4 bases, and 7 bases stayed unmatched. This CDR3 is 13 amino acids long. CDR1 is NNHDY, CDR2 SYVADS, per germline. The covered CDR3 bases are TGTGCCAGCGGTCTTCGGGACAGCTCC. Translated, it gives CASGLRDSS. The entire CDR3 sequence reads CASGLRDSSDYTF.

This clone was observed a few times. The gene names given are mouse names. The read comes to an end 4 residues before the CDR3 does, leaving the germline J gene to fill in the end. This chain uses TRBV13-3 with TRBJ2-4; 10 positions match TRBD2. V was pared by 5 bases and J by 1 base, with 7 bases of the junction left unmatched. The CDR3 contains 16 residues. Germline values: CDR1 NNHDY, CDR2 SYVADS. Partial CDR3 DNA: TGTGCCAGCAGCCACCGGGACTGGGGCGGTCAAAAC. Protein sequence: CASSHRDWGGQN. The entire CDR3 is CASSHRDWGGQNTLYF.

This clone was seen a handful of times. Gene names and germline refer to mouse. The observed sequence ends 4 residues before the CDR3 terminus, with the missing tail filled in from the germline J gene. The chain has TRBV1 and TRBJ1-1; 8 nucleotides align to TRBD1. The germline V gene has CDR1 NSQYPW and CDR2 LRSPGD (reference sequence). J was trimmed by 3 bases and V by 3 bases; bases with no gene match: 9. The CDR3 runs to 16 residues. The CDR3 DNA, read in part, is TGCACCTGCAGTGCCACAGGGGGAAAGCGGGACACA. Protein: CTCSATGGKRDT. The CDR3, in full, reads CTCSATGGKRDTEVFF.

On this clone: The listed genes are named as in mouse. The read is 4 residues too short to cover the CDR3 end, so that end is filled in from the germline J gene. The chain has TRBV13-3 and TRBJ2-1; 12 nucleotides agree with TRBD2. The germline V gene encodes CDR1 NNHDY and CDR2 SYVADS. Trimming cost V 2 bases and J 5 bases; bases outside gene matches: 5. This CDR3 has 16 residues. CDR3 region: CASSDPRLGGHAEQFF. The CDR3 DNA, read in part, is TGTGCCAGCAGTGACCCTCGACTGGGGGGGCATGCT.

This clone showed up just a few times. The translated DNA and TCRdb's protein are not identical at residue 12; the protein here was translated from the DNA. Gene names follow the mouse nomenclature. The read ends 3 residues early relative to the CDR3; the germline J gene fills the gap. This chain connects TRBV19 to TRBJ1-3; 9 bases align to TRBD1. V lost 3 bases to trimming and J lost 4 bases; unmatched junction nucleotides: 5. This CDR3 is built from 15 residues. From germline, CDR1 is FNHDT and CDR2 SITEND (reference sequence). The CDR3: CASSKGTGIGNTLYF. CDR3 DNA (partial): TGTGCCAGCAGTAAAGGGACAGGGATCGGAAATACG.

This clone was observed a few times. Gene names follow the mouse nomenclature. The read ends 4 residues before the CDR3 terminus; that terminus is restored from the germline J gene. The chain is built from TRBV13-2 and TRBJ2-5; 9 bases agree with TRBD2. This CDR3 comprises 16 residues. J was trimmed by 1 base and V by 0 bases; bases with no gene match: 3. Germline V gene sequence: CDR1 NNHNN, CDR2 SYGAGS (reference sequence). CDR3 amino acids: CASGDAAGGDQDTQYF. The CDR3 DNA, read in part, is TGTGCCAGCGGTGATGCAGCTGGGGGGGACCAAGAC.

This clone came up a few times. Each gene name is a mouse one. The DNA ends 4 residues before the CDR3 does, and the rest of the CDR3 is filled in from the germline J gene. J is TRBJ1-1 and V is TRBV19, with TRBD1 matching 8 bases. Germline V gene sequence: CDR1 FNHDT, CDR2 SITEND (reference sequence). The CDR3 runs to 14 residues. The CDR3 bases that were read are TGTGCCAGCAGTCCCCAGGGGGCTGGAGCA. Protein sequence: CASSPQGAGA. The whole CDR3 sequence reads CASSPQGAGAEVFF.

Of note for this clone: Each gene name is a mouse one. With the read ending 4 residues before the CDR3 end, the germline J gene is used to fill in that end. The chain employs TRBV13-3 and TRBJ2-2, with a tentative D call TRBD1 (5 bases). The V and J ends lost 1 base and 0 bases respectively, with 10 bases between them. Germline loops: CDR1 NNHDY, CDR2 SYVADS. The CDR3 has 16 residues. CDR3 DNA, as far as it was read: TGTGCCAGCAGTGATATCGGACAAGCAAACACCGGG. Protein product: CASSDIGQANTG. The complete CDR3 sequence is CASSDIGQANTGQLYF. The variable domain in full, with the rest retrieved from reference TRBV13-3 and TRBJ2-2, is EAAVTQSPRSKVAVTGGKVTLSCHQTNNHDYMYWYRQDTGHGLRLIHYSYVADSTEKGDIPDGYKASRPSQENFSLILELASLSQTAVYFCASSDIGQANTGQLYFGEGSKLTVL.

Details on this clone: Gene names follow the mouse nomenclature. The read halts 4 residues ahead of the CDR3 end, with the missing end drawn from the germline J gene. The chain is built from TRBV13-3 and TRBJ2-7; tentatively, D is TRBD1 (6 bases). Germline V gives CDR1 NNHDY, CDR2 SYVADS. V shed 5 bases and J shed 0 bases, with 15 bases lying between them. The CDR3 sequence is 15 residues long. CDR3 DNA, as far as it was read: TGTGCCAGCAGCTCCGGGACATCAAGCTCCTAT. Amino acid sequence: CASSSGTSSSY. The whole CDR3 protein is CASSSGTSSSYEQYF.

In regard to this clone: Genes and germline come from the mouse. The DNA ends 4 residues before the CDR3 does, and the rest of the CDR3 is filled in from the germline J gene. The V and J genes are TRBV13-3 and TRBJ2-7; 8 bases map to TRBD1. This CDR3 comprises 13 residues. The germline CDR1 and CDR2 sequences are NNHDY and SYVADS. J was trimmed by 2 bases and V by 4 bases; bases with no gene match: 2. CDR3 DNA, as far as it was read: TGTGCCAGCAGTCTCAGGGGGCCCTAT. This translates into CASSLRGPY. The entire CDR3 protein is CASSLRGPYEQYF.

This clone was seen only a few times. All gene names here are mouse names. The CDR3 goes on 4 residues after the read ends, and that part is filled in from the germline J gene. The V and J genes are TRBV1 and TRBJ1-4, with 7 bases fitting TRBD1. V lost 3 bases and J lost 6; bases outside the gene matches: 4. The CDR3 sequence is 14 residues long. CDR1 and CDR2 from the germline V gene are NSQYPW and LRSPGD (reference sequence). Partial CDR3 DNA: TGCACCTGCAGTGCGACAGGGAGTGACGAA. Residues: CTCSATGSDE. The full CDR3 reads CTCSATGSDERLFF.

A word on this clone: Gene names denote mouse genes. The CDR3 extends 4 residues past the end of the read, so its final part is completed from the germline J gene. The chain employs TRBV1 and TRBJ2-3; D may be TRBD2 (7 bases). Germline V CDR1 and CDR2: NSQYPW, LRSPGD (reference sequence). V lost 0 bases, J lost 0 bases, and 13 bases lay in between. The CDR3 has 17 residues. The covered CDR3 bases are TGCACCTGCAGTGCAGATGGGGGGCCCCTTAGTGCAGAA. Translated, it gives CTCSADGGPLSAE. The entire CDR3 protein is CTCSADGGPLSAETLYF.

The table lists this clone with a few counts. Each gene name is a mouse one. Read data end 4 residues before the CDR3 end; the end is taken from the germline J gene. V is TRBV13-3 and J is TRBJ2-1; 9 bases map to TRBD2. The length of the CDR3 is 14 residues. Germline values: CDR1 NNHDY, CDR2 SYVADS. With V trimmed by 4 bases and J by 4 bases, 3 bases remained unmatched. This CDR3 reads CASSMGGRYAEQFF. Incomplete CDR3 DNA: TGTGCCAGCAGTATGGGGGGGCGATATGCT.